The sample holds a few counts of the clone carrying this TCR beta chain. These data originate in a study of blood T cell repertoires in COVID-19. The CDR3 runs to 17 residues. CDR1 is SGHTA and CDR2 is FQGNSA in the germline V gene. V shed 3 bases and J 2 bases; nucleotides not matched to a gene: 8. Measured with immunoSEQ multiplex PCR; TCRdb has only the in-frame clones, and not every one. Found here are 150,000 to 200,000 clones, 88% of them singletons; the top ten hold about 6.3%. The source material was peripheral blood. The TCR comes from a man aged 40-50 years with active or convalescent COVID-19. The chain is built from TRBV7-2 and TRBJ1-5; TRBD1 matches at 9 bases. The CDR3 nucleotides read TGTGCCAGCAGCTTGATAAGGGACAGGGATGGCAATCAGCCCCAGCATTTT. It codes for CASSLIRDRDGNQPQHF.